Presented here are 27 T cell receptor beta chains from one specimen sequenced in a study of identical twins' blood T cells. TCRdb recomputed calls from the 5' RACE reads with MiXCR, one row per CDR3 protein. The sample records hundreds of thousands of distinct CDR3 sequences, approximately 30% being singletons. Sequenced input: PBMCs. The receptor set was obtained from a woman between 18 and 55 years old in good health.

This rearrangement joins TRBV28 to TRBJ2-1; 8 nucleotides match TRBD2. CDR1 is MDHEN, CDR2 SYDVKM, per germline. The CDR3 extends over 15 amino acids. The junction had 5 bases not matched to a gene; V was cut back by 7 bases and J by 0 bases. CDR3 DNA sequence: TGTGCCAGCAAATTTAGCGGGAACTCCTACAATGAGCAGTTCTTC. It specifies CASKFSGNSYNEQFF.

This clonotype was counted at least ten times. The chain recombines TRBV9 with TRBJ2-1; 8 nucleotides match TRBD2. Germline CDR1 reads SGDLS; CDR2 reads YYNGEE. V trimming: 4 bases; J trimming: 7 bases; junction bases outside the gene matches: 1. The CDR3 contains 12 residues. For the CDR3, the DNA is TGTGCCAGCAGCATAGCGGGGAATGAGCAGTTCTTC. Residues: CASSIAGNEQFF. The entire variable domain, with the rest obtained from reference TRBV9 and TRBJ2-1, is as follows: DSGVTQTPKHLITATGQRVTLRCSPRSGDLSVYWYQQSLDQGLQFLIQYYNGEERAKGNILERFSAQQFPDLHSELNLSSLELGDSALYFCASSIAGNEQFFGPGTRLTVL.

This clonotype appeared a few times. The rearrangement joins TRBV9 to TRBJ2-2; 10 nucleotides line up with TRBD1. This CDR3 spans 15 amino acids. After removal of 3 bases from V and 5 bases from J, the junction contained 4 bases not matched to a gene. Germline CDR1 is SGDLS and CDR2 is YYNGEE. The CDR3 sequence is CASSGGQGYTGELFF. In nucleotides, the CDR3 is TGTGCCAGCAGCGGGGGACAGGGGTATACCGGGGAGCTGTTTTTT.

In DNA form, the CDR3 reads TGCAGCGTTGAAAAGCTGGGTCATGAGCAGTTCTTC. Translating gives CSVEKLGHEQFF. The chain has TRBV29-1 and TRBJ2-1; D unclear. This CDR3 comprises 12 residues. Deletions cut 2 bases from V and 8 bases from J, with 10 bases between. Looked up from germline, CDR1 is SQVTM and CDR2 is ANQGSEA.

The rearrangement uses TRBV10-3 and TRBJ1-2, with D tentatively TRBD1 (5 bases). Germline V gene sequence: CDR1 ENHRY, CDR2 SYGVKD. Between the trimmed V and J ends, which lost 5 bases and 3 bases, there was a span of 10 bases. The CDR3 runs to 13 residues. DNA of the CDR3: TGTGCCATCAGTTCGGCGGGGGACTATGGCTACACCTTC. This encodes CAISSAGDYGYTF.

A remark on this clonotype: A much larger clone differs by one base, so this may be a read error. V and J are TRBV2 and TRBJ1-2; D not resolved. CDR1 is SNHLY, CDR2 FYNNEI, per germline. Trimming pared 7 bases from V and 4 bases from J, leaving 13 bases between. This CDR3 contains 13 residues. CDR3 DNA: TGTGCCAGCACCGAGGGCGCGCCCTATGGCTACACCTTC. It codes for CASTEGAPYGYTF.

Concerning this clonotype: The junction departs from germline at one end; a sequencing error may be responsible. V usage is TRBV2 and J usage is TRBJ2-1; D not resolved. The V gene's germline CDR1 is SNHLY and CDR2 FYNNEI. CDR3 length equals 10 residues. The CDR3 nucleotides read TGTGCCACCTCGAACAATGAGCAGTCCTTC. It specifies CATSNNEQSF.

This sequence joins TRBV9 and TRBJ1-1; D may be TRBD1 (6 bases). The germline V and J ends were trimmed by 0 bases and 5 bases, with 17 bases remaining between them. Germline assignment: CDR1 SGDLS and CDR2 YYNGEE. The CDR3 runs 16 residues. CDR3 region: CASSVVLGGGGTEAFF. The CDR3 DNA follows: TGTGCCAGCAGCGTAGTTCTTGGGGGAGGGGGAACTGAAGCTTTCTTT.

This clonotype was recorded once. In nucleotides, the CDR3 is TGTGCCTGGAAACCCGGCGTGCACACCTACGAGCAGTACTTC. Protein product: CAWKPGVHTYEQYF. The V and J genes are TRBV30 and TRBJ2-7; D remains ambiguous. This CDR3 comprises 14 residues. Between the trimmed V and J ends, which lost 4 bases and 2 bases, there was a span of 15 bases. Germline V gene data show CDR1 as GTSNPN and CDR2 as SVGIG (reference sequence).

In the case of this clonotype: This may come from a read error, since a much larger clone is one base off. CDR3 sequence: CTSSDSTGELFF. CDR3 in DNA: TGTACCAGCAGTGATTCTACCGGGGAGCTGTTTTTT. The rearrangement links TRBV12-3 or TRBV12-4 to TRBJ2-2; D is uncertain. The CDR3 runs 12 residues.

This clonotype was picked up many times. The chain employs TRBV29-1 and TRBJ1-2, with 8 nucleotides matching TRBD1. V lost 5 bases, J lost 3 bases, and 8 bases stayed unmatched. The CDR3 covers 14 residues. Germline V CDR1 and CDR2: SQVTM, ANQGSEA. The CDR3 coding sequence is TGCAGCGTTCTCGGAGGACAGGGCGACTATGGCTACACCTTC. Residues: CSVLGGQGDYGYTF.

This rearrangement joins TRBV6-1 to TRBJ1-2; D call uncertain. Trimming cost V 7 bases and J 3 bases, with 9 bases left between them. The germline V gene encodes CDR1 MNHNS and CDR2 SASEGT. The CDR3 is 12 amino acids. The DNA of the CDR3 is TGTGCCAGCAACACGGCTTACTATGGCTACACCTTC. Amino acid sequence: CASNTAYYGYTF.

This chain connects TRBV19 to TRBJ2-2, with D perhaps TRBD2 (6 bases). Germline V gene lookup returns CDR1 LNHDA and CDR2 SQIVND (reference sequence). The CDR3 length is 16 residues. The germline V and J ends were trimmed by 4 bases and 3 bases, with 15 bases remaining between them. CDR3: CASSTSGGAHTGELFF. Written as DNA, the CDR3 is TGTGCCAGTAGTACCTCCGGGGGTGCGCACACCGGGGAGCTGTTTTTT. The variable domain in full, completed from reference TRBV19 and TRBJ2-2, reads DGGITQSPKYLFRKEGQNVTLSCEQNLNHDAMYWYRQDPGQGLRLIYYSQIVNDFQKGDIAEGYSVSREKKESFPLTVTSAQKNPTAFYLCASSTSGGAHTGELFFGEGSRLTVL.

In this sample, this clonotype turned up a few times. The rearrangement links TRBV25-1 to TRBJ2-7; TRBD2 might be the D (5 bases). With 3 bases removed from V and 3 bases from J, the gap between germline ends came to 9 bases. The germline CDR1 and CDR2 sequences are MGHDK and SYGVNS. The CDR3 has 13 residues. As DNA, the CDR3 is TGTGCCAGCAGTGACCCCGGGGACTACGAGCAGTACTTC. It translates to CASSDPGDYEQYF.

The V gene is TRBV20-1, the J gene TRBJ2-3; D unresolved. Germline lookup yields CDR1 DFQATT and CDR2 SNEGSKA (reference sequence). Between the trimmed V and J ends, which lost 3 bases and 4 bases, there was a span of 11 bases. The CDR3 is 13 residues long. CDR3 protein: CSASLGGADTQYF. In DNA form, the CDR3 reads TGCAGTGCTAGTTTGGGCGGAGCAGATACGCAGTATTTT.

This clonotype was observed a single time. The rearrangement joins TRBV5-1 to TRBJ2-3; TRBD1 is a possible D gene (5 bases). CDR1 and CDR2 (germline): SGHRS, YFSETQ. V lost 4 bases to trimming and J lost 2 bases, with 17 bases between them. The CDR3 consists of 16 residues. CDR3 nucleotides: TGCGCCAGCAGCCAGGGTTGGAGCTTCAACACAGATACGCAGTATTTT. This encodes CASSQGWSFNTDTQYF.

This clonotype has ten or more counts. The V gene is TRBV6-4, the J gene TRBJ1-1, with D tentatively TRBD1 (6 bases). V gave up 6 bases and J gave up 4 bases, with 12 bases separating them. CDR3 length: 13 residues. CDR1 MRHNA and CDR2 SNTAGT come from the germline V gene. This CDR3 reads CASSATGRTEAFF. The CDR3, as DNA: TGTGCCAGCAGCGCAACAGGGCGCACTGAAGCTTTCTTT.

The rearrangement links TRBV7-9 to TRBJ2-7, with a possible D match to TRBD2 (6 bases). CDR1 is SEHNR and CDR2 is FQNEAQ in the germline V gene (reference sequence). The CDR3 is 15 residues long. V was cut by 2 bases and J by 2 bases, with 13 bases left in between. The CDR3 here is CASSLMEGITYEQYF. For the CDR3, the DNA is TGTGCCAGCAGCTTAATGGAGGGTATCACCTACGAGCAGTACTTC.

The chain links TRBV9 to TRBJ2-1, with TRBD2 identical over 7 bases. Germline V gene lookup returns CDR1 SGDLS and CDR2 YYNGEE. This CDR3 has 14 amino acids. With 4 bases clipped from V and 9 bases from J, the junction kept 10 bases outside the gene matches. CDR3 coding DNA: TGTGCCAGCAGCCTAGCTAGCGGACCCATTGAGCAGTTCTTC. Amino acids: CASSLASGPIEQFF.

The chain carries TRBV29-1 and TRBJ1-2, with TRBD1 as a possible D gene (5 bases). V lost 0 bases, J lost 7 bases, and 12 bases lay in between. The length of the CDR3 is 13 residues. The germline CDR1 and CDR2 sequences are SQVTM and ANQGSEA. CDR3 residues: CSVEDRVLRGYTF. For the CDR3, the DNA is TGCAGCGTTGAAGACAGGGTTTTGCGTGGCTACACCTTC.

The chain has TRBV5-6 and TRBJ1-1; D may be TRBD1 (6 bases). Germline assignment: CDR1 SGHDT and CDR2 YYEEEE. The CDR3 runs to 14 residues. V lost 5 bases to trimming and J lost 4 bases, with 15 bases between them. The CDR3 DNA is TGTGCCAGCAGTCGAGGGGGGGGGAGCACTGAAGCTTTCTTT. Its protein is CASSRGGGSTEAFF.

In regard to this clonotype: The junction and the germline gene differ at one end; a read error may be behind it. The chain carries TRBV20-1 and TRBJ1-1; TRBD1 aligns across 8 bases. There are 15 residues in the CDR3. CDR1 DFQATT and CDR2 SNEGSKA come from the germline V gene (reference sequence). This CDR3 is CSAHHGGDRNTETFF. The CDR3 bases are TGCAGTGCTCACCACGGGGGGGACAGGAACACTGAAACTTTCTTT.

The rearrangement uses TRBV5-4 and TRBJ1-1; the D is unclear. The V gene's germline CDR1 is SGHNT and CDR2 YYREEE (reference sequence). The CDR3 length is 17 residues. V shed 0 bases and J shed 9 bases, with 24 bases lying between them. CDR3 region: CASSLGGLGAPFLQAFF. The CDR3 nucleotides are TGTGCCAGCAGCTTGGGCGGTTTGGGAGCTCCCTTCCTGCAAGCTTTCTTT.

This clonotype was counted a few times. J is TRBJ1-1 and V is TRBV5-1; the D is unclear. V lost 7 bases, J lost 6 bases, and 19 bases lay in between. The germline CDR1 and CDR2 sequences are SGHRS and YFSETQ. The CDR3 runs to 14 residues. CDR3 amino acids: CASASDRGLPEAFF. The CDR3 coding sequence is TGCGCCAGCGCGTCAGATCGGGGTTTACCTGAAGCTTTCTTT.

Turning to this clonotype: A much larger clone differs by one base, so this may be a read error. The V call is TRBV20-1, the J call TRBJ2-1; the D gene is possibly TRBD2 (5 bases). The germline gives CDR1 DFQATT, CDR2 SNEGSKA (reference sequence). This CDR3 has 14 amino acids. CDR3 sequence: CSAIPGIAVNGQFF. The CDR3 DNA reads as TGCAGTGCTATTCCGGGAATAGCCGTTAATGGGCAGTTCTTC.

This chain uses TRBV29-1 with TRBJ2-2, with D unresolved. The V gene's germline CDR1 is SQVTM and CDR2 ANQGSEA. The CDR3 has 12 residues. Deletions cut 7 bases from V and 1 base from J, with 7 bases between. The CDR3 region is CSGHLNTGELFF. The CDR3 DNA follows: TGCAGCGGGCATCTGAACACCGGGGAGCTGTTTTTT.

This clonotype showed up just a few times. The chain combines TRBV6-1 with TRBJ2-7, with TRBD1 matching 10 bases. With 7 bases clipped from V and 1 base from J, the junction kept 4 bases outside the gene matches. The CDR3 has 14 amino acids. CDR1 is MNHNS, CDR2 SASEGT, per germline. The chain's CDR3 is CASKSGQGSYEQYF. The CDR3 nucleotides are TGTGCCAGCAAATCGGGACAGGGGTCCTACGAGCAGTACTTC.